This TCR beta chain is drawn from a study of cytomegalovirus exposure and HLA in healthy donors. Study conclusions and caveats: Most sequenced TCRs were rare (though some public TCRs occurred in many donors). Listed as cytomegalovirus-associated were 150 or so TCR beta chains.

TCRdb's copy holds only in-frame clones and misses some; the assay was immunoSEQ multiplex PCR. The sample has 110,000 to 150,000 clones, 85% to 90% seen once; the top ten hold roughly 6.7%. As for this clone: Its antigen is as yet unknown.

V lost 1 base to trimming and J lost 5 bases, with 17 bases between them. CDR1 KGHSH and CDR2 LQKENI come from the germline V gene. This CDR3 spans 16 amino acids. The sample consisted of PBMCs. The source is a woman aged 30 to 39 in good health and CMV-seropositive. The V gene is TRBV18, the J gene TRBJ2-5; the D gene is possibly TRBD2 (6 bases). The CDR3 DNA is TGTGCCAGCTCACCACGGAGACAGTCCGCGGGGGAGACCCAGTACTTC. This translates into CASSPRRQSAGETQYF.